This TCR beta chain was documented in a study of shared clonotypes between healthy human individuals. General study results and limits: Among several donors, roughly 5% of naive CD4 clonotypes were found in common.

The CDR3 extends over 13 amino acids. V was clipped by 6 bases and J by 6 bases; unmatched bases: 7. Germline CDR1 and CDR2: MNHEY and SMNVEV (reference sequence). CD4+ cells underwent separation, giving CD45RA+ naive and CD45RA-negative memory subsets. TCRdb keeps only in-frame clones here, not all; method: immunoSEQ multiplex PCR. Here the sample spans 190,000 or so clones, around 63% being singletons. A word on this clone: Its antigen remains unidentified.

V is TRBV27 and J is TRBJ1-1, with 7 bases identical to TRBD1. Sequencing was carried out using memory CD4+ T cells sorted from blood. Regarding subset: CD45RA-negative fraction. The source of this sequence is a man under 40 in good health. The CDR3, as DNA: TGTGCCAGCAGACCGGCAGGGGGTGCTGAAGCTTTCTTT. Protein product: CASRPAGGAEAFF.